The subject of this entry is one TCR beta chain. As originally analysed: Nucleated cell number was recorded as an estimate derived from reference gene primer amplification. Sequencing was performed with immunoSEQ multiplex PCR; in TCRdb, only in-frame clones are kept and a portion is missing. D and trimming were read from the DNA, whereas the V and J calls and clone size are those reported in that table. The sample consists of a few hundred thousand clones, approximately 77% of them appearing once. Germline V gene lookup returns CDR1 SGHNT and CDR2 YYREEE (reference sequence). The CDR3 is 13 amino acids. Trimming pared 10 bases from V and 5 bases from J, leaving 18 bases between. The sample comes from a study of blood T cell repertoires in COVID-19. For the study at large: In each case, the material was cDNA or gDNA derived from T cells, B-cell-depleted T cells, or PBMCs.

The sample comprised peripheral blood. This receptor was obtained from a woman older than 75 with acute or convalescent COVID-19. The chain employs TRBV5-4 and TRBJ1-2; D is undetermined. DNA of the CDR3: TGTGCCTACTCCGGGGTTCAGGCGTATGGCTACACCTTC. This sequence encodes CAYSGVQAYGYTF. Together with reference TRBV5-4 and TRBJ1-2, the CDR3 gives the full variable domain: ETGVTQSPTHLIKTRGQQVTLRCSSQSGHNTVSWYQQALGQGPQFIFQYYREEENGRGNFPPRFSGLQFPNYSSELNVNALELDDSALYLCAYSGVQAYGYTFGSGTRLTVV.